This entry lists 26 T cell receptor beta chains sequenced from one sample in a study of spatial heterogeneity in lung cancer. TCRdb recomputed calls from the 5' RACE reads with MiXCR, one row per CDR3 protein. Here the sample spans about 23,000 distinct CDR3 sequences, 9.7% being singletons. Time point here: blood at routine non-recurrence follow-up after resection. The material was PBMCs, obtained at follow-up. These receptors were obtained from a male donor with early-stage non-small cell lung cancer.

The rearrangement joins TRBV6-2 or TRBV6-3 to TRBJ2-5, with 7 bases aligning to TRBD1. V dropped 2 bases and J dropped 2; count of bases not matched to a gene: 2. The CDR3 runs to 14 residues. Looked up from germline, CDR1 is MNHEY and CDR2 is SVGEGT. This CDR3 reads CASSYVGQQETQYF. For the CDR3, the DNA is TGTGCCAGCAGTTACGTGGGACAGCAAGAGACCCAGTACTTC.

The J gene is TRBJ1-1, the V gene TRBV11-2; D uncertain. V was shortened by 5 bases and J by 10 bases, with 14 bases between the two germline ends. Germline V gives CDR1 SGHAT, CDR2 FQNNGV. This CDR3 contains 12 residues. As DNA, the CDR3 is TGTGCCAGCAGCACTGATGGGGTCCGAGCTTTCTTT. Translating it yields CASSTDGVRAFF.

At least ten counts were recorded for this clonotype. The rearrangement joins TRBV7-2 to TRBJ2-3; D gene uncertain. Trimming left V 4 bases short and J 0 bases short, with 5 bases between. Germline loops: CDR1 SGHTA, CDR2 FQGNSA. This CDR3 has 13 amino acids. CDR3 protein: CASSSPSTDTQYF. The CDR3 DNA follows: TGTGCCAGCAGCTCCCCTAGCACAGATACGCAGTATTTT. Full variable domain (remainder filled in from reference TRBV7-2 and TRBJ2-3): GAGVSQSPSNKVTEKGKDVELRCDPISGHTALYWYRQSLGQGLEFLIYFQGNSAPDKSGLPSDRFSAERTGGSVSTLTIQRTQQEDSAVYLCASSSPSTDTQYFGPGTRLTVL.

In its sample, this clonotype was seen a few times. V usage is TRBV18 and J usage is TRBJ2-2; TRBD2 might be the D (5 bases). Germline CDR1 KGHSH, CDR2 LQKENI. The CDR3 covers 14 residues. V dropped 3 bases and J dropped 5 bases, with 10 bases sitting between them. Written as DNA, the CDR3 is TGTGCCAGCTCACCTCAGTCGGGGACCGGGGAGCTGTTTTTT. This translates into CASSPQSGTGELFF.

V is TRBV20-1 and J is TRBJ2-1, with D perhaps matching TRBD1 or TRBD2 (6 bases each). Germline lookup yields CDR1 DFQATT and CDR2 SNEGSKA (reference sequence). The CDR3 loop spans 13 amino acids. The V gene lost 0 bases and the J gene lost 7 bases, with 10 bases spanning the gap. CDR3 bases: TGCAGTGCTAGAGATCGAGGGGGGAATGAGCAGTTCTTC. Translated, it gives CSARDRGGNEQFF.

The chain uses TRBV20-1 and TRBJ2-7; D is unresolved. V was clipped by 5 bases and J by 2 bases, with 4 bases between them. The germline gives CDR1 DFQATT, CDR2 SNEGSKA (reference sequence). There are 10 residues in the CDR3. This chain's CDR3 is CSAQTYEQYF. The CDR3 coding sequence is TGCAGTGCTCAAACCTACGAGCAGTACTTC.

V is TRBV7-2 and J is TRBJ2-1, with TRBD1 as a possible D gene (5 bases). CDR1 and CDR2 from the germline V gene are SGHTA and FQGNSA. This CDR3 contains 13 residues. V gave up 1 base and J gave up 9 bases, with 10 bases separating them. In DNA, the CDR3 is TGTGCCAGCAGCTTAGTCAGGGTAGGTGAGCAGTTCTTC. Translation gives CASSLVRVGEQFF.

This clonotype came up many times. As DNA, the CDR3 is TGCAGTGCCCGTCGGGGGGTGGAGAATCAGCCCCAGCATTTT. It yields the protein CSARRGVENQPQHF. This chain links TRBV20-1 with TRBJ1-5; tentative D call: TRBD1 (5 bases). This CDR3 has 14 amino acids. Per the germline V gene, CDR1 is DFQATT and CDR2 is SNEGSKA (reference sequence). V was trimmed by 6 bases and J by 4 bases, leaving 16 bases between them.

This rearrangement joins TRBV5-1 to TRBJ2-7; TRBD2 aligns across 13 bases. Germline loops: CDR1 SGHRS, CDR2 YFSETQ. V dropped 4 bases and J dropped 3; count of bases not matched to a gene: 4. The CDR3 consists of 15 residues. CDR3 amino acids: CASSTGLAGFYEQYF. Written as DNA, the CDR3 is TGCGCCAGCAGCACGGGACTAGCGGGGTTCTACGAGCAGTACTTC. Combining the CDR3 with reference TRBV5-1 and TRBJ2-7 gives the whole variable domain KAGVTQTPRYLIKTRGQQVTLSCSPISGHRSVSWYQQTPGQGLQFLFEYFSETQRNKGNFPGRFSGRQFSNSRSEMNVSTLELGDSALYLCASSTGLAGFYEQYFGPGTRLTVT.

V is TRBV4-1 and J is TRBJ1-1; 7 nucleotides match TRBD1. The CDR3 runs to 16 residues. The trim removed 4 bases at V and 0 bases at J, leaving 8 bases unmatched. The germline V gene has CDR1 MGHRA and CDR2 YSYEKL. CDR3 coding DNA: TGCGCCAGCAGCCCCCGGGACAGCCCCATGAACACTGAAGCTTTCTTT. Amino acid sequence: CASSPRDSPMNTEAFF.

This clonotype showed up just a few times. The chain employs TRBV7-8 and TRBJ2-5, with D possibly TRBD1 on 6 matching bases. Looked up from germline, CDR1 is SGHVS and CDR2 is FQNEAQ. This CDR3 contains 16 residues. Trimming left V 5 bases short and J 4 bases short, with 20 bases between. This CDR3 is CASSIGPGVSSETQYF. The CDR3 DNA reads TGTGCCAGCAGCATCGGACCAGGGGTGTCATCAGAGACCCAGTACTTC.

This chain links TRBV7-2 with TRBJ2-1; 9 bases are shared with TRBD2. Germline V CDR1 and CDR2: SGHTA, FQGNSA. V lost 0 bases, J lost 12 bases, and 15 bases stayed unmatched. The CDR3 consists of 17 residues. CDR3 amino acids: CASSLAMAASGEISQFF. CDR3 DNA: TGTGCCAGCAGCTTAGCTATGGCGGCTAGCGGGGAGATATCGCAGTTCTTC.

This clonotype was detected only a few times. The CDR3 coding sequence is TGCGCCAGCAGCCAAACAGGGTTTCTGAACACCGGGGAGCTGTTTTTT. It encodes CASSQTGFLNTGELFF. V is TRBV4-3 and J is TRBJ2-2, with D possibly being TRBD1 (6 bases). The CDR3 has 16 amino acids. Germline values: CDR1 LGHNA, CDR2 YSLEER. V was pared by 2 bases and J by 1 base, with 11 bases between.

This clonotype was found many times. The V call is TRBV6-4, the J call TRBJ2-3; 12 positions match TRBD2. Trimming at V came to 7 bases and at J to 1 base, leaving 6 bases not matched to a gene. CDR3 size: 16 residues. The germline V gene encodes CDR1 MRHNA and CDR2 SNTAGT. In DNA form, the CDR3 reads TGTGCCAGCAACCTAGCGGGGGGGCCTGGCACAGATACGCAGTATTTT. It specifies CASNLAGGPGTDTQYF.

This clonotype has a count of ten or more. The chain employs TRBV3-1 and TRBJ2-1; D call uncertain. Germline V lookup: CDR1 LGHDT, CDR2 YNNKEL (reference sequence). The CDR3 runs to 13 residues. V shed 4 bases and J shed 4 bases, with 8 bases lying between them. CDR3 region: CASSPRIYNEQFF. For the CDR3, the DNA is TGTGCCAGCAGCCCAAGAATATACAATGAGCAGTTCTTC.

In its sample, this clonotype was seen many times. The V call is TRBV6-5, the J call TRBJ1-3; D remains ambiguous. CDR1 is MNHEY and CDR2 is SVGAGI in the germline V gene. CDR3 length: 12 residues. The V end was cut by 5 bases, the J end by 4 bases, with 6 bases between. In DNA, the CDR3 is TGTGCCAGCAGTCCTTCAGGAAACACCATATATTTT. It yields the protein CASSPSGNTIYF.

This clonotype was seen many times. The CDR3 coding sequence is TGTGCCAGCAGCCAAGGTACCAGGAACTTGGGTCAGCCCCAGCATTTT. Amino acid sequence: CASSQGTRNLGQPQHF. V is TRBV3-1 and J is TRBJ1-5; D uncertain. CDR1 is LGHDT and CDR2 is YNNKEL in the germline V gene (reference sequence). The V and J ends lost 1 base and 6 bases respectively, with 16 bases between them. The CDR3 spans 16 residues.

At least ten counts were recorded for this clonotype. The V and J genes are TRBV7-2 and TRBJ1-4, with 8 bases identical to TRBD1. Germline CDR1 reads SGHTA; CDR2 reads FQGNSA. The CDR3 is made up of 17 amino acids. The V segment lost 5 bases and the J segment 8 bases; nucleotides outside the gene matches: 16. CDR3 in DNA: TGTGCCAGCAGCACCAGACGTAGTGACAGGGGTGGGGAAAAACTGTTTTTT. Protein product: CASSTRRSDRGGEKLFF.

This clonotype was counted many times. The chain employs TRBV28 and TRBJ1-5, with D unresolved. Germline CDR1 MDHEN, CDR2 SYDVKM. The CDR3 runs to 15 residues. Trimming took off 4 bases at V and 6 bases at J, with 16 bases between the two ends. The CDR3 coding sequence is TGTGCCAGCAGTTCATTGAGAGGGAGTAGTCAGCCCCAGCATTTT. It yields the protein CASSSLRGSSQPQHF.

This clonotype is classed as medium-sized. CDR3 region: CASSAQGVGEAFF. Here the CDR3 DNA reads TGTGCCAGCAGCGCACAGGGGGTAGGTGAAGCTTTCTTT. V usage is TRBV2 and J usage is TRBJ1-1; 8 bases align to TRBD1. The V segment lost 6 bases and the J segment 7 bases; nucleotides outside the gene matches: 7. In germline, CDR1 is SNHLY, CDR2 FYNNEI. The CDR3 consists of 13 residues. Using reference TRBV2 and TRBJ1-1 for the parts outside the CDR3, the full variable domain is EPEVTQTPSHQVTQMGQEVILRCVPISNHLYFYWYRQILGQKVEFLVSFYNNEISEKSEIFDDQFSVERPDGSNFTLKIRSTKLEDSAMYFCASSAQGVGEAFFGQGTRLTVV.

This clonotype has a count of ten or more. This sequence joins TRBV11-2 and TRBJ2-3, with 12 bases identical to TRBD2. The trim removed 3 bases at V and 5 bases at J, leaving 9 bases unmatched. CDR1 SGHAT and CDR2 FQNNGV come from the germline V gene. The CDR3 has 17 residues. The CDR3 sequence: CASSLGRTSGDGDTQYF. CDR3 nucleotide sequence: TGTGCCAGCAGCTTGGGTAGGACTAGCGGGGATGGAGATACGCAGTATTTT.

At least ten counts were recorded for this clonotype. The V and J genes are TRBV5-1 and TRBJ1-1; 12 bases agree with TRBD1. This CDR3 region has 17 residues. V gave up 4 bases and J gave up 4 bases; unmatched junction bases: 11. Germline V CDR1 and CDR2: SGHRS, YFSETQ. The CDR3 sequence: CASSRGTGTGGGTEAFF. The CDR3 region has the DNA TGCGCCAGCAGCCGGGGTACCGGGACAGGGGGCGGCACTGAAGCTTTCTTT.

The chain has TRBV7-2 and TRBJ2-5, with 12 nucleotides matching TRBD2. J gave up 4 bases and V 5 bases, and 2 bases lay outside the gene matches. This CDR3 comprises 14 residues. The germline V gene encodes CDR1 SGHTA and CDR2 FQGNSA. CDR3 loop: CASSPGLAGETQYF. CDR3 bases: TGTGCCAGCAGCCCGGGACTAGCGGGAGAGACCCAGTACTTC. Combining the CDR3 with reference TRBV7-2 and TRBJ2-5 gives the whole variable domain GAGVSQSPSNKVTEKGKDVELRCDPISGHTALYWYRQSLGQGLEFLIYFQGNSAPDKSGLPSDRFSAERTGGSVSTLTIQRTQQEDSAVYLCASSPGLAGETQYFGPGTRLLVL.

The V gene is TRBV18, the J gene TRBJ1-2, with 9 bases lining up with TRBD1. The J segment lost 6 bases and the V segment lost 3 bases, leaving 8 bases of the junction unmatched. The CDR3 spans 15 residues. CDR1 and CDR2 (germline): KGHSH, LQKENI. For the CDR3, the DNA is TGTGCCAGCTCACCTGGCGACAGGGGGAACAATGGCTACACCTTC. Encoded protein: CASSPGDRGNNGYTF.

This clonotype was recorded at least ten times. The chain is built from TRBV2 and TRBJ1-1; 7 bases map to TRBD1. The germline V gene encodes CDR1 SNHLY and CDR2 FYNNEI. The junction had 4 bases not matched to a gene; V was cut back by 5 bases and J by 4 bases. The CDR3 has 13 amino acids. CDR3 in DNA: TGTGCCAGCAGTCGCGAGGGGGCCACTGAAGCTTTCTTT. It translates to CASSREGATEAFF.

Here the CDR3 DNA reads TGTGCCAGCAGTGGGAACGGGGAGCTGTTTTTT. Protein product: CASSGNGELFF. The genes are TRBV2 and TRBJ2-2; D ambiguous. Germline V gene lookup returns CDR1 SNHLY and CDR2 FYNNEI. V was cut by 4 bases and J by 7 bases, with 4 bases left in between. There are 11 residues in the CDR3.